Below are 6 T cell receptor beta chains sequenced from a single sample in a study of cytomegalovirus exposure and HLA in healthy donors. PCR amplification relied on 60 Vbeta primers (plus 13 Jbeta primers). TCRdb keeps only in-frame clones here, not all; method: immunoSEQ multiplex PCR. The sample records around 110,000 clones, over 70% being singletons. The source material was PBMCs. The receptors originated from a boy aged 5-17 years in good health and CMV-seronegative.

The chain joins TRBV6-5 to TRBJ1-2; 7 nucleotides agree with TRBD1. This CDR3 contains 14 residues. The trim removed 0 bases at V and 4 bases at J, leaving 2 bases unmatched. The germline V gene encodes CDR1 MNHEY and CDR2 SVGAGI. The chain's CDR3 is CASSYSQGGYGYTF. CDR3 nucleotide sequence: TGTGCCAGCAGTTACTCGCAGGGGGGCTATGGCTACACCTTC.

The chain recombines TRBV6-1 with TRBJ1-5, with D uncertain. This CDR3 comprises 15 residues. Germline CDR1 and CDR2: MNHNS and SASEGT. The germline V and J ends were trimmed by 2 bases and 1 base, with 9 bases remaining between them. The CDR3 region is CASSEWQSSNQPQHF. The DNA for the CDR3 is TGTGCCAGCAGTGAATGGCAGTCAAGCAATCAGCCCCAGCATTTT.

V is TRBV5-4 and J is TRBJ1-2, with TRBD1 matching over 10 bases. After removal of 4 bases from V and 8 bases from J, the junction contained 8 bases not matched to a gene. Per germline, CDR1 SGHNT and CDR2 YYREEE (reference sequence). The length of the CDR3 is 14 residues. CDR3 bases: TGTGCCAGCAGCCTTGACAGGGGGCGGTTGGGCTACACCTTC. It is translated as CASSLDRGRLGYTF.

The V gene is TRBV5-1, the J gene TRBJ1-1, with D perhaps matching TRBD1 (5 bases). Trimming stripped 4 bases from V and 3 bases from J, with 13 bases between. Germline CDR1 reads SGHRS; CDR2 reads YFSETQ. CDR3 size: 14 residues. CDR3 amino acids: CASSPLGGDTEAFF. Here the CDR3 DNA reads TGCGCCAGCAGCCCCCTAGGAGGGGACACTGAAGCTTTCTTT. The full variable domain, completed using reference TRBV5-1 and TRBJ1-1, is KAGVTQTPRYLIKTRGQQVTLSCSPISGHRSVSWYQQTPGQGLQFLFEYFSETQRNKGNFPGRFSGRQFSNSRSEMNVSTLELGDSALYLCASSPLGGDTEAFFGQGTRLTVV.

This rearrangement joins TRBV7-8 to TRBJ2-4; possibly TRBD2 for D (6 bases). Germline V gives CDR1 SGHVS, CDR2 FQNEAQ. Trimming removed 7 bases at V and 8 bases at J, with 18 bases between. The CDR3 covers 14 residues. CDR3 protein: CASKPGFGGDIQYF. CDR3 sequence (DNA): TGTGCCAGCAAACCCGGGTTCGGGGGAGACATTCAGTACTTC.

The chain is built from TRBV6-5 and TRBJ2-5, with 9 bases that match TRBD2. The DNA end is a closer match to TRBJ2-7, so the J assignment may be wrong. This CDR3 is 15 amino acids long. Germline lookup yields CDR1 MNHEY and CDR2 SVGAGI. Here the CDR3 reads CASSRSRLAGNEQYF. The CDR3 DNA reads TGTGCCAGCAGCAGGTCCCGGCTAGCGGGAAACGAGCAGTACTTC.